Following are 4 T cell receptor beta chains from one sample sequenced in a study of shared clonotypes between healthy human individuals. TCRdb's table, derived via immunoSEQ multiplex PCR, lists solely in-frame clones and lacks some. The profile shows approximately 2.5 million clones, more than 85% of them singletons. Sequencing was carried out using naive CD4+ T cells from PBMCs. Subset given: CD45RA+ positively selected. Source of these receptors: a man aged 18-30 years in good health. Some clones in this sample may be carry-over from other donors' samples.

The CDR3 region has the DNA TGTGCCAGCAGCTTAAGGCCTAGCGGGAGCTCCTACGAGCAGTACTTC. This gives the protein CASSLRPSGSSYEQYF. This sequence joins TRBV7-8 and TRBJ2-7, with TRBD2 identical over 10 bases. CDR3 size: 16 residues. V was clipped by 2 bases and J by 0 bases; unmatched bases: 4. The germline V gene encodes CDR1 SGHVS and CDR2 FQNEAQ.

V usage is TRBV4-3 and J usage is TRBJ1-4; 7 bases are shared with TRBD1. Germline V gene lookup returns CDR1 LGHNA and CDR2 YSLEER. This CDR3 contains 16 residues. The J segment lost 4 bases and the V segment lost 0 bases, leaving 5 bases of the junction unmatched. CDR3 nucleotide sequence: TGCGCCAGCAGCCAAGACCTAGGGACAGATAATGAAAAACTGTTTTTT. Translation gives CASSQDLGTDNEKLFF.

The CDR3 DNA sequence: TGTGCCAGCAGCTTGAAGCGGCAGTTGAACACTGAAGCTTTCTTT. Translation gives CASSLKRQLNTEAFF. This chain links TRBV5-4 with TRBJ1-1; D is ambiguous. The CDR3 length is 15 residues. The germline V gene encodes CDR1 SGHNT and CDR2 YYREEE (reference sequence). V lost 1 base, J lost 0 bases, and 10 bases lay in between.

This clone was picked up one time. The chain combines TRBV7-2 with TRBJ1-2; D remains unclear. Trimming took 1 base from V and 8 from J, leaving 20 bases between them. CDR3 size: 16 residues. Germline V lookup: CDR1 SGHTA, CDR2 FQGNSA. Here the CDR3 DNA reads TGTGCCAGCAGCTTAGACCTTCCACAAGTCATCGGGGGCTACACCTTC. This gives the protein CASSLDLPQVIGGYTF.